Each of the 21 T cell receptor beta chains below was sequenced from the same sample in a study of OX40 agonist ivuxolimab in advanced cancers. The table came from immunoSEQ multiplex PCR; TCRdb's copy has only in-frame clones and leaves some out. This sample has roughly 11,000 clones, with about two thirds found just once. This specimen was CD4+ or CD8+ T cells sorted from blood, taken in a trial of the OX40 agonist ivuxolimab. The receptors derive from an adult with an advanced solid tumor such as melanoma, head and neck, liver or kidney cancer.

The chain joins TRBV7-9 to TRBJ1-3; D is ambiguous. The CDR3 consists of 16 residues. Germline-derived CDR1 and CDR2 are SEHNR and FQNEAQ (reference sequence). The V end was cut by 5 bases, the J end by 0 bases, with 14 bases between. CDR3 protein: CASSPDSGLSGNTIYF. Written as DNA, the CDR3 is TGTGCCAGCAGCCCTGATTCGGGTCTCTCTGGAAACACCATATATTTT. Variable domain in full (rest from reference TRBV7-9 and TRBJ1-3): DTGVSQNPRHKITKRGQNVTFRCDPISEHNRLYWYRQTLGQGPEFLTYFQNEAQLEKSRLLSDRFSAERPKGSFSTLEIQRTEQGDSAMYLCASSPDSGLSGNTIYFGEGSWLTVV.

This chain uses TRBV6-4 with TRBJ2-6; D is unresolved. The CDR3 is made up of 15 amino acids. Trimming removed 7 bases at V and 0 bases at J, with 10 bases between. The germline CDR1 and CDR2 sequences are MRHNA and SNTAGT. CDR3 region: CASNPPPSGANVLTF. In DNA, the CDR3 is TGTGCCAGCAACCCTCCCCCCTCTGGGGCCAACGTCCTGACTTTC.

V is TRBV7-2 and J is TRBJ2-1, with 9 bases identical to TRBD2. J gave up 0 bases and V 2 bases, and 2 bases lay outside the gene matches. The V gene's germline CDR1 is SGHTA and CDR2 FQGNSA. The CDR3 has 16 amino acids. CDR3 bases: TGTGCCAGCAGCTTATATAGCGGGAGCTCCTACAATGAGCAGTTCTTC. Translating it yields CASSLYSGSSYNEQFF.

This chain connects TRBV4-2 to TRBJ2-1; TRBD2 matches at 12 bases. Per the germline V gene, CDR1 is LGHNA and CDR2 is YNFKEQ. Trimming cost V 4 bases and J 5 bases; bases outside gene matches: 3. The CDR3 has 15 residues. CDR3 bases: TGTGCCAGCAGCCCCCGACTAGCGGGAGACAATGAGCAGTTCTTC. Amino acid sequence: CASSPRLAGDNEQFF.

J is TRBJ1-3 and V is TRBV5-1; tentatively, D is TRBD1 (6 bases). The CDR3 totals 17 residues. Germline V gene data show CDR1 as SGHRS and CDR2 as YFSETQ. Trimming took 4 bases from V and 4 from J, leaving 21 bases between them. CDR3 coding DNA: TGCGCCAGCAGCCCGTCGGGGGGCGCCCCGGGAGGAAACACCATATATTTT. Translating it yields CASSPSGGAPGGNTIYF. The full variable domain, its missing parts supplied by reference TRBV5-1 and TRBJ1-3, is KAGVTQTPRYLIKTRGQQVTLSCSPISGHRSVSWYQQTPGQGLQFLFEYFSETQRNKGNFPGRFSGRQFSNSRSEMNVSTLELGDSALYLCASSPSGGAPGGNTIYFGEGSWLTVV.

The gene calls are TRBV19 and TRBJ1-5, with a tentative D call TRBD1 (6 bases). Per germline, CDR1 LNHDA and CDR2 SQIVND (reference sequence). V shed 8 bases and J shed 0 bases, with 14 bases lying between them. The CDR3 is made up of 15 amino acids. The CDR3 loop is CASSEGVFSNQPQHF. The CDR3 DNA sequence: TGTGCCAGTTCCGAGGGGGTTTTTAGCAATCAGCCCCAGCATTTT.

The count of this clone is one. This sequence joins TRBV9 and TRBJ2-7; D is unclear. V dropped 0 bases and J dropped 0 bases, with 10 bases sitting between them. The CDR3 totals 15 residues. Germline V gives CDR1 SGDLS, CDR2 YYNGEE. CDR3: CASSVGSQISYEQYF. The CDR3 DNA reads as TGTGCCAGCAGCGTAGGGAGTCAGATCTCCTACGAGCAGTACTTC.

The genes are TRBV5-6 and TRBJ1-2; D gene ambiguous. The germline V and J ends were trimmed by 2 bases and 2 bases, with 10 bases remaining between them. CDR3 size: 14 residues. Germline V gene data show CDR1 as SGHDT and CDR2 as YYEEEE. The CDR3 DNA sequence: TGTGCCAGCAGCTTTTGGCAGCAAAACTATGGCTACACCTTC. Amino acid sequence: CASSFWQQNYGYTF.

The chain recombines TRBV7-3 with TRBJ2-2, with TRBD1 identical over 9 bases. CDR3 length equals 17 residues. The V gene end was trimmed by 3 bases and the J gene end by 6 bases; junction bases not matched to a gene: 11. Germline lookup yields CDR1 SGHTA and CDR2 FQGTGA. The CDR3 nucleotides are TGTGCCAGCAGCTTGGTCGACAGGGGGATTGGCGCCGGGGAGCTGTTTTTT. Its translation is CASSLVDRGIGAGELFF.

The chain couples TRBV11-3 to TRBJ2-7; no reliable D call. The germline V gene has CDR1 SGHNT and CDR2 YENEEA. This CDR3 has 14 residues. V lost 3 bases and J lost 0, with 9 bases in between. The CDR3 loop reads CASSFGLSSYEQYF. CDR3 nucleotide sequence: TGTGCCAGCAGCTTCGGATTAAGCTCCTACGAGCAGTACTTC. The variable domain in full, with the rest retrieved from reference TRBV11-3 and TRBJ2-7, is EAGVVQSPRYKIIEKKQPVAFWCNPISGHNTLYWYLQNLGQGPELLIRYENEEAVDDSQLPKDRFSAERLKGVDSTLKIQPAELGDSAVYLCASSFGLSSYEQYFGPGTRLTVT.

The rearrangement links TRBV14 to TRBJ2-7, with D unresolved. The germline CDR1 and CDR2 sequences are SGHDN and FVKESK. This CDR3 has 13 amino acids. Trimming stripped 7 bases from V and 5 bases from J, with 15 bases between. The CDR3 protein is CASKAWQSNEQYF. As DNA, the CDR3 is TGTGCCAGCAAAGCGTGGCAGTCAAACGAGCAGTACTTC. Full variable domain (missing parts from reference TRBV14 and TRBJ2-7): EAGVTQFPSHSVIEKGQTVTLRCDPISGHDNLYWYRRVMGKEIKFLLHFVKESKQDESGMPNNRFLAERTGGTYSTLKVQPAELEDSGVYFCASKAWQSNEQYFGPGTRLTVT.

V and J are TRBV7-9 and TRBJ2-7; D ambiguous. The V gene lost 0 bases and the J gene lost 4 bases, with 4 bases spanning the gap. From germline, CDR1 is SEHNR and CDR2 FQNEAQ (reference sequence). The CDR3 has 12 amino acids. The chain's CDR3 is CASSLARYEQYF. CDR3 nucleotide sequence: TGTGCCAGCAGCTTAGCTAGATACGAGCAGTACTTC.

Written as DNA, the CDR3 is TGCGCCAGCAGCTTGGAGGTACTCTTCAATGAGCAGTTCTTC. This translates into CASSLEVLFNEQFF. The chain employs TRBV5-1 and TRBJ2-1; no reliable D call. The CDR3 contains 14 residues. The V gene lost 0 bases and the J gene lost 6 bases, with 10 bases spanning the gap. Germline V gene lookup returns CDR1 SGHRS and CDR2 YFSETQ.

The chain links TRBV11-2 to TRBJ2-2; the D gene could be TRBD1 or TRBD2 (5 bases each). Deletions cut 3 bases from V and 6 bases from J, with 20 bases between. This CDR3 contains 17 residues. The germline V gene has CDR1 SGHAT and CDR2 FQNNGV. Written as DNA, the CDR3 is TGTGCCAGCAGCTTCGGAGCTATTAGAGGGGCGGCCGGGGAGCTGTTTTTT. Protein sequence: CASSFGAIRGAAGELFF.

This clone is large within its sample. The sample holds other DNA sequences that translate to the same CDR3. The chain recombines TRBV7-6 with TRBJ1-4; 9 bases line up with TRBD1. Germline-derived CDR1 and CDR2 are SGHVS and FNYEAQ. V lost 1 base, J lost 8 bases, and 5 bases stayed unmatched. The CDR3 consists of 15 residues. The CDR3 sequence is CASSLDRDRDEKLFF. The CDR3, as DNA: TGTGCCAGCAGCTTAGACCGGGACAGGGACGAAAAACTGTTTTTT.

V gene TRBV5-1 combines with J gene TRBJ2-7; 11 bases agree with TRBD2. CDR1 is SGHRS and CDR2 is YFSETQ in the germline V gene. This CDR3 region has 15 residues. V dropped 0 bases and J dropped 2; count of bases not matched to a gene: 1. The CDR3 loop reads CASSLGLAGTYEQYF. DNA of the CDR3: TGCGCCAGCAGCTTGGGACTAGCGGGGACCTACGAGCAGTACTTC.

The chain has TRBV5-6 and TRBJ1-6, with D hard to call. V lost 0 bases, J lost 7 bases, and 8 bases lay in between. The CDR3 covers 14 residues. Germline V gene data show CDR1 as SGHDT and CDR2 as YYEEEE. In DNA form, the CDR3 reads TGTGCCAGCAGCTTGGACGGGTGGAATTCACCCCTCCACTTT. Translation: CASSLDGWNSPLHF. Together with reference TRBV5-6 and TRBJ1-6, the CDR3 gives the full variable domain: DAGVTQSPTHLIKTRGQQVTLRCSPKSGHDTVSWYQQALGQGPQFIFQYYEEEERQRGNFPDRFSGHQFPNYSSELNVNALLLGDSALYLCASSLDGWNSPLHFGNGTRLTVT.

The J gene is TRBJ2-5, the V gene TRBV6-6, with D uncertain. V lost 2 bases to trimming and J lost 0 bases, with 7 bases between them. The V gene's germline CDR1 is MNHNY and CDR2 SVGAGI (reference sequence). The CDR3 contains 14 residues. The CDR3 nucleotides are TGTGCCAGCAGTTACCTGGGGAACCAAGAGACCCAGTACTTC. The encoded protein is CASSYLGNQETQYF.

This clone was observed a few times. The chain uses TRBV27 and TRBJ1-6, with D unresolved. Germline V gene sequence: CDR1 MNHEY, CDR2 SMNVEV (reference sequence). Trimming stripped 6 bases from V and 8 bases from J, with 14 bases between. There are 14 residues in the CDR3. The CDR3 protein is CASRWAHLDSPLHF. The CDR3 DNA is TGTGCCAGCAGATGGGCCCATCTGGATTCACCCCTCCACTTT.

In this sample, this clone is medium-sized. V usage is TRBV28 and J usage is TRBJ1-2, with D uncertain. In germline, CDR1 is MDHEN, CDR2 SYDVKM. CDR3 size: 15 residues. The ends were cut back, 2 bases at V and 0 bases at J, with 10 bases in the middle. The CDR3 nucleotides read TGTGCCAGCAGTTTAGAGGAAGGGACTAACTATGGCTACACCTTC. This translates into CASSLEEGTNYGYTF.

The V gene is TRBV9, the J gene TRBJ2-2; no clear D gene. The CDR3 is 13 residues long. V was shortened by 10 bases and J by 0 bases, with 10 bases between the two germline ends. Looked up from germline, CDR1 is SGDLS and CDR2 is YYNGEE. DNA of the CDR3: TGTGCCGGCTCAGATCCGAACACCGGGGAGCTGTTTTTT. Translating it yields CAGSDPNTGELFF.